This T cell receptor (beta chain) was sequenced in a study of T cell responses to AZD1222 COVID-19 vaccine. This clone was counted a single time. Per germline, CDR1 KGHSH and CDR2 LQKENI. CDR3 length equals 16 residues. Trimming cost V 2 bases and J 0 bases, with 13 bases left between them. Measured with immunoSEQ multiplex PCR; TCRdb has only the in-frame clones, and not every one. There are about 76,000 clones in the sample; roughly 90% occur only once, and roughly 3.9% lies in the top ten. This clonotype was obtained from an adult in good health. V gene TRBV18 combines with J gene TRBJ1-2, with D uncertain. Sequenced here: peripheral blood, sampled on day 0 of AZD1222 vaccination. The CDR3 loop is CASSPSSGRANYGYTF. In nucleotides, the CDR3 is TGTGCCAGCTCACCATCCTCGGGCCGAGCTAACTATGGCTACACCTTC.